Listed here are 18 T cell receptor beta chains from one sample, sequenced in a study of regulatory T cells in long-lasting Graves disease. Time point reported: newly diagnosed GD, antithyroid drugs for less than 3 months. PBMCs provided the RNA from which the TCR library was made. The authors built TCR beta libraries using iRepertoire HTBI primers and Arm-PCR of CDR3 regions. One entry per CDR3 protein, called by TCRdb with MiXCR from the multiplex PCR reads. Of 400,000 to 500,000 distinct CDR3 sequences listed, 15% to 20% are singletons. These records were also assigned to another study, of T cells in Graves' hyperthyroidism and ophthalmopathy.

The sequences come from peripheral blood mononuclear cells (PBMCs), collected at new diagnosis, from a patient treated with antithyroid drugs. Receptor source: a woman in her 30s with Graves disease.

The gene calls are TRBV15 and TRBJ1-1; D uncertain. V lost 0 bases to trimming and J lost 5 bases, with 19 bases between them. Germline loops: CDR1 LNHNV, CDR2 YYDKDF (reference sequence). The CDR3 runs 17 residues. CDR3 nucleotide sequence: TGTGCCACCAGCAGAGAAATGGTATGGGAGACGGCAACTGAAGCTTTCTTT. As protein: CATSREMVWETATEAFF.

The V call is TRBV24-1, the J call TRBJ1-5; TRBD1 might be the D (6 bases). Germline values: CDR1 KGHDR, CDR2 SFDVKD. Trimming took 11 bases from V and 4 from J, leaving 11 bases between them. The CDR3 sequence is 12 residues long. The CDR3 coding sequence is TGTGCCAAACAGGGTAAGAATCAGCCCCAGCATTTT. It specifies CAKQGKNQPQHF.

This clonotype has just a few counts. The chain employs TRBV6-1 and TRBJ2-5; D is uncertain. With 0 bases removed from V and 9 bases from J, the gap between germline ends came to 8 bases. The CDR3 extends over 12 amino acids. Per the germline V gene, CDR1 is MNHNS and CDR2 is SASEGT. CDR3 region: CASSEAGGAQYF. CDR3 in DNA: TGTGCCAGCAGTGAAGCCGGTGGAGCCCAGTACTTC.

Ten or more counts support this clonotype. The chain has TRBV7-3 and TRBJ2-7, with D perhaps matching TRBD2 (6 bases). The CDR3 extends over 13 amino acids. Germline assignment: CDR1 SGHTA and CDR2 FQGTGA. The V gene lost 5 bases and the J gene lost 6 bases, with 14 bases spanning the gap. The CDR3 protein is CASSEFLGGEQYF. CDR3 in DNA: TGTGCCAGCAGCGAGTTTTTGGGGGGCGAGCAGTACTTC. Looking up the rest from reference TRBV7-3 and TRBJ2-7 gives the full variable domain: GAGVSQTPSNKVTEKGKYVELRCDPISGHTALYWYRQSLGQGPEFLIYFQGTGAADDSGLPNDRFFAVRPEGSVSTLKIQRTERGDSAVYLCASSEFLGGEQYFGPGTRLTVT.

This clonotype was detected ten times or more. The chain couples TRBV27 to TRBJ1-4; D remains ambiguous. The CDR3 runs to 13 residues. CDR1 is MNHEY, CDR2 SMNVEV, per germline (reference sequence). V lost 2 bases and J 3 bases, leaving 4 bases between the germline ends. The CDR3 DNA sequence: TGTGCCAGCAGTTTAAGGGCTAATGAAAAACTGTTTTTT. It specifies CASSLRANEKLFF. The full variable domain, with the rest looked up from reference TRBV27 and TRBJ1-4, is EAQVTQNPRYLITVTGKKLTVTCSQNMNHEYMSWYRQDPGLGLRQIYYSMNVEVTDKGDVPEGYKVSRKEKRNFPLILESPSPNQTSLYFCASSLRANEKLFFGSGTQLSVL.

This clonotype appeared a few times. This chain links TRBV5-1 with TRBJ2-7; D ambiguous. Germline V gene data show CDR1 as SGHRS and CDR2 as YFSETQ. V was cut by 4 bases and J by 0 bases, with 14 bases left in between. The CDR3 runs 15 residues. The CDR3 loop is CASSLQADGSYEQYF. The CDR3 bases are TGCGCCAGCAGCCTCCAGGCAGACGGCTCCTACGAGCAGTACTTC.

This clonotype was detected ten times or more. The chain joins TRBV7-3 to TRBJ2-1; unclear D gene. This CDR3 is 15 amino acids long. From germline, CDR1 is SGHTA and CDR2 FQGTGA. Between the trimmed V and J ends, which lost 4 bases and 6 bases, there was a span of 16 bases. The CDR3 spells CASSSQPVTVNEQFF. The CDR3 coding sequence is TGTGCCAGCAGCTCCCAACCGGTTACCGTCAATGAGCAGTTCTTC.

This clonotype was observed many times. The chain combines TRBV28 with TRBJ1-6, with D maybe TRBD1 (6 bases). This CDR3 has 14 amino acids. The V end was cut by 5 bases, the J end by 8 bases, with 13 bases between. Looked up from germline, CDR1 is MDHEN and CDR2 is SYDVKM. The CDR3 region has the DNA TGTGCCAGCAGTCTTGCCACAGGGTATTCACCCCTCCACTTT. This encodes CASSLATGYSPLHF.

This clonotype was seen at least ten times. Here the CDR3 reads CASSQDYRTRGEQYF. The CDR3 nucleotides read TGCGCCAGCAGCCAAGATTACAGGACCCGCGGCGAGCAGTACTTC. The chain joins TRBV4-3 to TRBJ2-7; possibly TRBD1 for D (5 bases). V lost 0 bases and J lost 6, with 15 bases in between. Germline assignment: CDR1 LGHNA and CDR2 YSLEER. CDR3 length: 15 residues.

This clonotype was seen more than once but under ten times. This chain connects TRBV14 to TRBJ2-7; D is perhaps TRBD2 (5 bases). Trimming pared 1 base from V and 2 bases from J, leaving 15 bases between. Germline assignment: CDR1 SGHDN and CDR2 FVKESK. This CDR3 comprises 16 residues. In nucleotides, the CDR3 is TGTGCCAGCAGCCAAGTTTCTAGCCTTGGGACCTACGAGCAGTACTTC. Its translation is CASSQVSSLGTYEQYF.

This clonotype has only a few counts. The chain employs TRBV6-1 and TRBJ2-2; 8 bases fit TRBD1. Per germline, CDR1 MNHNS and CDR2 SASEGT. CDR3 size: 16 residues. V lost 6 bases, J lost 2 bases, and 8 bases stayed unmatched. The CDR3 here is CASRRWDRRNTGELFF. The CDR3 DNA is TGTGCCAGCAGAAGGTGGGACAGGCGCAACACCGGGGAGCTGTTTTTT.

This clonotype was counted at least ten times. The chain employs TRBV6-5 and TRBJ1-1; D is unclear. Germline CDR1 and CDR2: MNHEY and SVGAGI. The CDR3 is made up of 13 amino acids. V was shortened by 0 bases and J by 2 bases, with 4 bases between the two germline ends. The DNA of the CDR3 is TGTGCCAGCAGTTACTCCCTCAACACTGAAGCTTTCTTT. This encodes CASSYSLNTEAFF.

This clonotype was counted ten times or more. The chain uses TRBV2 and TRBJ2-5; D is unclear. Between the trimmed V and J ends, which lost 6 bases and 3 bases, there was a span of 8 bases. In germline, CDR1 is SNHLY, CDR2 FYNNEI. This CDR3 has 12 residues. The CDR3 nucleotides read TGTGCCAGCAGAGTTTTAAAAGAGACCCAGTACTTC. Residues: CASRVLKETQYF. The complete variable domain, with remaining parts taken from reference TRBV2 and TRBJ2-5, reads EPEVTQTPSHQVTQMGQEVILRCVPISNHLYFYWYRQILGQKVEFLVSFYNNEISEKSEIFDDQFSVERPDGSNFTLKIRSTKLEDSAMYFCASRVLKETQYFGPGTRLLVL.

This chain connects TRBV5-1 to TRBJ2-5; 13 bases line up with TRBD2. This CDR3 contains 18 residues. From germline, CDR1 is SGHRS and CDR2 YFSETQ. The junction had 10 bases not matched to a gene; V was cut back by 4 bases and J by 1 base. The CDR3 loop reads CASSQLLAGGPSQETQYF. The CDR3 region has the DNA TGCGCCAGCAGCCAACTACTAGCGGGAGGGCCCAGCCAAGAGACCCAGTACTTC.

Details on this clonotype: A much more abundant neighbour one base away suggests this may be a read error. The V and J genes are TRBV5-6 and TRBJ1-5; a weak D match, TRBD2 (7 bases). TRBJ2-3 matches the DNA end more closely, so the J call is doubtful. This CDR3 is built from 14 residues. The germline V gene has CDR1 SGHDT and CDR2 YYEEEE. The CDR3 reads CASSVGGDNQPQYF. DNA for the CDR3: TGTGCCAGCAGCGTGGGGGGGGACAATCAGCCCCAGTATTTT.

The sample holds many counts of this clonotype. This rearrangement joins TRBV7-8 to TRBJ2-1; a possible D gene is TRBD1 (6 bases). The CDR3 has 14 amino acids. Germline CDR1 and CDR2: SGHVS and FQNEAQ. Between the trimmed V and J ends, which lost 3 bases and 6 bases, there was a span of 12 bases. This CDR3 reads CASSFRDNGNEQFF. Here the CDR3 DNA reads TGTGCCAGCAGCTTCCGGGACAATGGCAATGAGCAGTTCTTC.

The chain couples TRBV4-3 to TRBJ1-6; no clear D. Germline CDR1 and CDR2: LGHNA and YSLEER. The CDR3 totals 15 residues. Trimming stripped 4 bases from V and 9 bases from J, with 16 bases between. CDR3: CASSLTRVSGSPLHF. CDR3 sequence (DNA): TGCGCCAGCAGCCTCACCCGGGTTTCGGGTTCACCCCTCCACTTT.

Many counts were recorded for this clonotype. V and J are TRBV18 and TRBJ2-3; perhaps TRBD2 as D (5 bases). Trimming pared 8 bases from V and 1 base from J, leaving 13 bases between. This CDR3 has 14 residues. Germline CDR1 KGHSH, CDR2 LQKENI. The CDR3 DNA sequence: TGTGCCAGCAGCTCCGGGCGGGGCACAGATACGCAGTATTTT. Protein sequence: CASSSGRGTDTQYF.